This TCR beta chain is drawn from a study of blood T cell repertoires in COVID-19. Per germline, CDR1 SGHAT and CDR2 FQNNGV. The length of the CDR3 is 15 residues. Unmatched junction bases numbered 5, after V lost 2 bases and J lost 6 bases. Produced via immunoSEQ multiplex PCR; TCRdb's table is partial and in-frame only. The table lists 200,000 to 300,000 clones, 85% to 90% of them singletons. The chain links TRBV11-2 to TRBJ2-1, with TRBD1 identical over 9 bases. The clonotype was recovered from a man aged 45 to 65 who had been exposed to COVID-19. The sample comprised PBMCs or T cells enriched from blood (not recorded which). The CDR3 loop is CASSLRQGGVNEQFF. The CDR3 DNA follows: TGTGCCAGCAGCTTACGACAGGGGGGGGTCAATGAGCAGTTCTTC.